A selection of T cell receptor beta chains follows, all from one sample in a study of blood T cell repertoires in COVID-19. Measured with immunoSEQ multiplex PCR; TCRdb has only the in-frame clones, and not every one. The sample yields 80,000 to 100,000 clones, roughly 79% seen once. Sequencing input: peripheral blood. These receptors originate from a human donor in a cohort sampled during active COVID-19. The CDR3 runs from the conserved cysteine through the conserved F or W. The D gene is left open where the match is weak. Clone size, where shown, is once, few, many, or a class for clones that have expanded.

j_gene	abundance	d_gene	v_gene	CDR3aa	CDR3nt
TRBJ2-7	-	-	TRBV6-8	CARKDRRRSYEQYF	TGTGCCAGGAAAGACAGGAGGAGATCCTACGAGCAGTACTTC
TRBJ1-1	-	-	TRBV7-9	CASSPIGRAGAWDTEAFF	TGTGCCAGCAGCCCTATAGGGAGGGCGGGGGCTTGGGACACTGAAGCTTTCTTT
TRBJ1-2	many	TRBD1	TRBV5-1	CASSLVGTEDYGYTF	TGCGCCAGCAGCTTGGTAGGGACAGAGGACTATGGCTACACCTTC
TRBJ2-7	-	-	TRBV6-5	CASSLFRSYEQYF	TGTGCCAGCAGCCTTTTTCGGTCCTACGAGCAGTACTTC
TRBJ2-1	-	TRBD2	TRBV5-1	CASSPPSGEYNEQFF	TGCGCCAGCAGCCCCCCTAGCGGGGAATACAATGAGCAGTTCTTC
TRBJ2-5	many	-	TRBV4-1	CASSQVAQGLETQYF	TGCGCCAGCAGCCAAGTAGCCCAGGGGCTCGAGACCCAGTACTTC
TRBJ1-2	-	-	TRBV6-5	CASSPFRGSYGYTF	TGTGCCAGCAGTCCCTTTAGGGGGAGCTATGGCTACACCTTC
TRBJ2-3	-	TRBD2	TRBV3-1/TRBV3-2	CASSQDPGGTDTQYF	TGTGCCAGCAGCCAAGATCCGGGAGGGACAGATACGCAGTATTTT
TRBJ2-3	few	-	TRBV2	CASSDLVGRGGGTQYF	TGTGCCAGCAGTGACCTAGTCGGCAGGGGAGGGGGTACGCAGTATTTT
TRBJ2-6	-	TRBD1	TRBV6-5	CASRGQFSGANVLTF	TGTGCCAGCCGGGGACAGTTCTCTGGGGCCAACGTCCTGACTTTC
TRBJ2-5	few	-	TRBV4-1	CASSPVGGGQETQYF	TGCGCCAGCAGCCCGGTCGGGGGTGGCCAAGAGACCCAGTACTTC
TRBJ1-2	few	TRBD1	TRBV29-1	CSVRGQGTYGYTF	TGCAGCGTCCGGGGACAGGGCACCTATGGCTACACCTTC
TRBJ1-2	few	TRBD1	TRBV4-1	CASSDGQGNYGYTF	TGCGCCAGCAGTGACGGACAGGGTAACTATGGCTACACCTTC
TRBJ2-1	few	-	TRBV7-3	CASSSAGSYNEQFF	TGTGCCAGCAGCTCCGCGGGGTCCTACAATGAGCAGTTCTTC
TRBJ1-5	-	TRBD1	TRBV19	CATRQGLGGNQPQHF	TGTGCCACCCGACAGGGCCTCGGGGGCAATCAGCCCCAGCATTTT
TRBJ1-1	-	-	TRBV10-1	CASSEDSTDTEAFF	TGCGCCAGCAGTGAGGACAGTACGGACACTGAAGCTTTCTTT
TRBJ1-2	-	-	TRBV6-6	CASSSGQYYGYTF	TGTGCCAGCAGTTCTGGACAATACTATGGCTACACCTTC
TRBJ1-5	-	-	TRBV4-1	CASSQDLADYSNQPQHF	TGCGCCAGCAGCCAAGATTTGGCAGATTATAGCAATCAGCCCCAGCATTTT
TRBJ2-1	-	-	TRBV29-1	CSVFPGDGEQFF	TGCAGCGTTTTTCCGGGGGACGGTGAGCAGTTCTTC
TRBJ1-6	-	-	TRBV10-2	CASSDLQGTYNSPLHF	TGCGCCAGCAGTGACTTACAGGGCACCTATAATTCACCCCTCCACTTT
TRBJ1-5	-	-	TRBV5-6	CASSPWEGQGQPQHF	TGTGCCAGCAGCCCTTGGGAGGGGCAGGGTCAGCCCCAGCATTTT
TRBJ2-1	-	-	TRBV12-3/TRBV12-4	CASSLTGSGEQFF	TGTGCCAGCAGCCTCACAGGGTCGGGTGAGCAGTTCTTC
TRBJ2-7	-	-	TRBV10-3	CATGDLRSYEQYF	TGTGCCACGGGAGACCTTCGATCCTACGAGCAGTACTTC
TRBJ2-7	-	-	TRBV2	CASSDGGRSYEQYF	TGTGCCAGCAGTGATGGGGGCAGATCCTACGAGCAGTACTTC
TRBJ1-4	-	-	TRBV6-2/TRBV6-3	CASSSDPGHNEKLFF	TGTGCCAGCAGTTCGGACCCGGGACATAATGAAAAACTGTTTTTT
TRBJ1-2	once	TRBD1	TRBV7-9	CASAFPGQGNYGYTF	TGTGCCAGCGCTTTTCCGGGACAGGGGAACTATGGCTACACCTTC
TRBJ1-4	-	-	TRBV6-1	CASSELRGNEKLFF	TGTGCCAGCAGTGAATTAAGGGGTAATGAAAAACTGTTTTTT
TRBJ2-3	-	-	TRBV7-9	CASSSPEDSYTDTQYF	TGTGCCAGCAGCTCCCCAGAGGACTCGTACACAGATACGCAGTATTTT
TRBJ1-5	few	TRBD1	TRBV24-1	CATSDPKDRALPQHF	TGTGCCACCAGTGATCCCAAGGACAGGGCCCTGCCCCAGCATTTT
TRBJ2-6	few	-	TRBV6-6	CASETGPLAGANVLTF	TGTGCCAGCGAAACAGGGCCCCTAGCTGGGGCCAACGTCCTGACTTTC
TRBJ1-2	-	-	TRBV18	CASSPPVREDGYTF	TGTGCCAGCTCACCACCGGTCAGGGAAGATGGCTACACCTTC
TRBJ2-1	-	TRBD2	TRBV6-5	CASSPGTSGYNEQFF	TGTGCCAGCAGTCCCGGGACTAGCGGGTACAATGAGCAGTTCTTC
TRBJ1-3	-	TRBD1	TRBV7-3	CASSRDSSGNTIYF	TGTGCCAGCAGCCGGGACAGCTCTGGAAACACCATATATTTT
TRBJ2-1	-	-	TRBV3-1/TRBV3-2	CASSQASGYDEQFF	TGTGCCAGCAGCCAAGCTTCCGGGTACGATGAGCAGTTCTTC
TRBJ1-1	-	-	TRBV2	CASVSGWTEAFF	TGTGCCAGCGTCTCAGGGTGGACTGAAGCTTTCTTT
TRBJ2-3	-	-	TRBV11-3	CASSLEGGEVPDTQYF	TGTGCCAGCAGCTTAGAAGGGGGAGAGGTCCCAGATACGCAGTATTTT
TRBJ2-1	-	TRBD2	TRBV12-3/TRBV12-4	CASSNSGSPFF	TGTGCCAGCAGCAATAGCGGGAGCCCGTTCTTC
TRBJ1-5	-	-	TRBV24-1	CATGDTYSNQPQHF	TGTGCCACCGGGGACACCTATAGCAATCAGCCCCAGCATTTT
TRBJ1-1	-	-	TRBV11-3	CASSSRRGQTNTEAFF	TGTGCCAGCAGCTCCCGCCGAGGACAGACAAACACTGAAGCTTTCTTT
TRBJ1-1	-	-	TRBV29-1	CSVSGLPSAAEAFF	TGCAGCGTTAGTGGACTCCCCTCGGCAGCTGAAGCTTTCTTT
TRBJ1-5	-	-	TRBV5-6	CASSLGRGRNQPQHF	TGTGCCAGCAGCCTGGGGAGGGGCCGAAATCAGCCCCAGCATTTT
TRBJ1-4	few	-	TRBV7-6	CASSLTATNEKLFF	TGTGCCAGCAGCTTGACAGCAACTAATGAAAAACTGTTTTTT
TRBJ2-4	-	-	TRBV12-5	CASGLDSTNIQYF	TGTGCTAGTGGTTTGGACAGCACGAACATTCAGTACTTC
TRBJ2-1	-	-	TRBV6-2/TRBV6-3	CASSYSPPSGLYNEQFF	TGTGCCAGCAGTTACTCCCCTCCGAGCGGTCTCTACAATGAGCAGTTCTTC
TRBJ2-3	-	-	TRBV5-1	CASSPASGLSTDTQYF	TGCGCCAGCAGCCCTGCCAGCGGGCTTAGCACAGATACGCAGTATTTT
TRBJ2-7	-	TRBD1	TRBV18	CASSPFPGQGYEQYF	TGTGCCAGCTCACCTTTCCCGGGACAGGGCTACGAGCAGTACTTC
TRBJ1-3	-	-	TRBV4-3	CASSQEWEIGNTIYF	TGCGCCAGCAGCCAAGAATGGGAGATTGGAAACACCATATATTTT